This TCR beta chain appears in the sequencing data of a study of blood T cell repertoires in COVID-19. Study overall: T cells, B-cell-depleted T cells, or PBMCs provided the cDNA or gDNA that served as material.

Under the authors' procedure: Amplification of reference gene primers provided the estimated nucleated cell counts. The repertoire was sequenced with immunoSEQ multiplex PCR; TCRdb's copy has only in-frame clones and lacks some. V, J and clone size were drawn from that table, and D and trimming were deduced from the DNA. The sample lists 150,000 to 170,000 clones; approximately 85% were seen once. Germline values: CDR1 SEHNR, CDR2 FQNEAQ (reference sequence). This CDR3 is built from 16 residues. The germline V and J ends were trimmed by 1 base and 5 bases, with 15 bases remaining between them. Patients from Seattle were sampled longitudinally, starting during active infection.

The rearrangement links TRBV7-9 to TRBJ1-5; no firm D call. This TCR came from a man between 60 and 70 years old with COVID-19, enrolled during active disease. Sample: peripheral blood. The CDR3: CASSLGASGTHQPQHF. The CDR3 DNA follows: TGTGCCAGCAGCTTAGGGGCCTCCGGAACGCATCAGCCCCAGCATTTT. The full variable domain, with the rest looked up from reference TRBV7-9 and TRBJ1-5, is DTGVSQNPRHKITKRGQNVTFRCDPISEHNRLYWYRQTLGQGPEFLTYFQNEAQLEKSRLLSDRFSAERPKGSFSTLEIQRTEQGDSAMYLCASSLGASGTHQPQHFGDGTRLSIL.